Listed here are 21 T cell receptor beta chains from one sample, sequenced in a study of blood T cell repertoires in COVID-19. Profiled with immunoSEQ multiplex PCR; TCRdb holds only in-frame clones, not every one. The data hold about 46,000 clones, with approximately 83% observed a single time. Sequenced: peripheral blood. The receptors were gathered from a woman older than 75 with COVID-19, enrolled during active disease.

The chain recombines TRBV5-3 with TRBJ1-2; tentative D call: TRBD1 (5 bases). TRBV5-3 is reported as an ORF; its role is uncertain. V shed 3 bases and J shed 4 bases, with 16 bases lying between them. The CDR3 sequence is 15 residues long. The CDR3 DNA is TGTGCCAGAAGCTGGCCTTCTGACAGTACCTATGGCTACACCTTC. This codes for CARSWPSDSTYGYTF.

The J gene is TRBJ2-7, the V gene TRBV7-6; 10 bases are shared with TRBD2. V lost 5 bases and J lost 0; bases outside the gene matches: 7. Germline V gene sequence: CDR1 SGHVS, CDR2 FNYEAQ. The CDR3 is made up of 16 amino acids. The CDR3 sequence: CASSPRLAGDSYEQYF. The CDR3 DNA sequence: TGTGCCAGCAGCCCACGACTAGCGGGCGACTCCTACGAGCAGTACTTC.

The rearrangement uses TRBV18 and TRBJ2-3; D is ambiguous. The V end lost 3 bases, the J end lost 3 bases, and 10 bases lay between the germline ends. Looked up from germline, CDR1 is KGHSH and CDR2 is LQKENI. CDR3 length: 14 residues. This CDR3 is CASSPLKATDTQYF. The CDR3 DNA follows: TGTGCCAGCTCACCCCTGAAAGCGACAGATACGCAGTATTTT.

The V call is TRBV5-6, the J call TRBJ1-2; 10 bases map to TRBD1. The germline gives CDR1 SGHDT, CDR2 YYEEEE. This CDR3 has 16 residues. After removal of 4 bases from V and 0 bases from J, the junction contained 6 bases not matched to a gene. The CDR3 loop reads CASSPDRGLSNYGYTF. The CDR3 bases are TGTGCCAGCAGCCCCGACAGGGGGCTATCTAACTATGGCTACACCTTC. The entire variable domain, with the rest obtained from reference TRBV5-6 and TRBJ1-2, is as follows: DAGVTQSPTHLIKTRGQQVTLRCSPKSGHDTVSWYQQALGQGPQFIFQYYEEEERQRGNFPDRFSGHQFPNYSSELNVNALLLGDSALYLCASSPDRGLSNYGYTFGSGTRLTVV.

DNA of the CDR3: TGTGCCAGCAGCCCACTATCGACTAGTACTGTCAATGAGCAGTTCTTC. Its translation: CASSPLSTSTVNEQFF. The rearrangement joins TRBV7-3 to TRBJ2-1; D is possibly TRBD2 (6 bases). This CDR3 comprises 16 residues. Trimming removed 5 bases at V and 6 bases at J, with 20 bases between. The germline V gene has CDR1 SGHTA and CDR2 FQGTGA.

This chain joins TRBV24-1 and TRBJ2-2; 11 nucleotides agree with TRBD1. Trimming cost V 12 bases and J 5 bases; bases outside gene matches: 4. Germline V lookup: CDR1 KGHDR, CDR2 SFDVKD. The CDR3 runs to 13 residues. CDR3 residues: CAVRDRGTGELFF. The CDR3 bases are TGTGCCGTCCGGGACAGGGGGACCGGGGAGCTGTTTTTT.

This chain joins TRBV6-5 and TRBJ2-3; TRBD1 agrees at 10 bases. Germline V CDR1 and CDR2: MNHEY, SVGAGI. J gave up 3 bases and V 6 bases, and 6 bases lay outside the gene matches. This CDR3 is built from 15 residues. The CDR3 region is CASRAGQGRTDTQYF. The CDR3 DNA sequence: TGTGCCAGCAGAGCGGGACAGGGGAGGACAGATACGCAGTATTTT.

This sequence joins TRBV15 and TRBJ2-3; 13 bases map to TRBD2. J lost 5 bases, V lost 0 bases, and 11 bases had no gene match. Germline V lookup: CDR1 LNHNV, CDR2 YYDKDF (reference sequence). The CDR3 runs 19 residues. The CDR3 DNA reads as TGTGCCACCAGCAGAGATCGTGGACTAGCGGGGGAGTATGTAGATACGCAGTATTTT. Translation gives CATSRDRGLAGEYVDTQYF.

This clone was detected once. The gene calls are TRBV28 and TRBJ2-7, with TRBD1 matching 9 bases. Trimming took 7 bases from V and 3 from J; bases not matched to a gene: 10. The length of the CDR3 is 15 residues. Germline V gene sequence: CDR1 MDHEN, CDR2 SYDVKM. CDR3 nucleotide sequence: TGTGCCAGCACCACAGGGGGCCAGCTGAGCTACGAGCAGTACTTC. Encoded protein: CASTTGGQLSYEQYF. The full variable domain, rest sourced from reference TRBV28 and TRBJ2-7, is DVKVTQSSRYLVKRTGEKVFLECVQDMDHENMFWYRQDPGLGLRLIYFSYDVKMKEKGDIPEGYSVSREKKERFSLILESASTNQTSMYLCASTTGGQLSYEQYFGPGTRLTVT.

The rearrangement links TRBV28 to TRBJ1-6; no clear D gene. The CDR3 totals 12 residues. V was cut by 11 bases and J by 1 base, with 6 bases left in between. Looked up from germline, CDR1 is MDHEN and CDR2 is SYDVKM. This CDR3 reads CASGSYNSPLHF. The CDR3 bases are TGTGCCTCGGGGTCCTATAATTCACCCCTCCACTTT.

The rearrangement links TRBV29-1 to TRBJ2-1, with D possibly being TRBD2 (5 bases). V lost 6 bases to trimming and J lost 9 bases, with 21 bases between them. The CDR3 spans 14 residues. Germline loops: CDR1 SQVTM, CDR2 ANQGSEA. The CDR3 bases are TGCAGCGTCACGAGGACTCGAGGGTCCATTGAGCAGTTCTTC. The encoded protein is CSVTRTRGSIEQFF.

The chain is built from TRBV4-1 and TRBJ1-3, with D unresolved. The CDR3 totals 17 residues. Between the trimmed V and J ends, which lost 0 bases and 0 bases, there was a span of 12 bases. The V gene's germline CDR1 is MGHRA and CDR2 YSYEKL. The CDR3 DNA reads TGCGCCAGCAGCCAAGATAAAGTCCGTAGCTCTGGAAACACCATATATTTT. It codes for CASSQDKVRSSGNTIYF.

This chain connects TRBV7-9 to TRBJ2-2, with D maybe TRBD2 (6 bases). V dropped 5 bases and J dropped 4 bases, with 20 bases sitting between them. This CDR3 region has 17 residues. The germline gives CDR1 SEHNR, CDR2 FQNEAQ (reference sequence). The CDR3 DNA is TGTGCCAGCAGCCTCACCGGGGCGGGGTCGGGCACCGGGGAGCTGTTTTTT. Its translation is CASSLTGAGSGTGELFF.

This clone was picked up one time. The chain is built from TRBV7-3 and TRBJ1-1; perhaps TRBD1 as D (5 bases). The V end was cut by 6 bases, the J end by 7 bases, with 15 bases between. The germline gives CDR1 SGHTA, CDR2 FQGTGA. The CDR3 is made up of 13 amino acids. The CDR3 loop is CASSLGAPNEAFF. The CDR3, as DNA: TGTGCCAGCAGTTTAGGGGCCCCCAATGAAGCTTTCTTT.

The V call is TRBV5-1, the J call TRBJ2-7, with 10 nucleotides matching TRBD1. The V and J ends lost 4 bases and 4 bases, in that order; junction bases with no gene match: 20. The CDR3 totals 19 residues. Per germline, CDR1 SGHRS and CDR2 YFSETQ. The CDR3, as DNA: TGCGCCAGCAGCGGACAGGGGGAGGTCGGGACTAGAAGATTATACGAGCAGTACTTC. Protein product: CASSGQGEVGTRRLYEQYF.

The chain joins TRBV6-2 or TRBV6-3 to TRBJ2-1; D gene ambiguous. The length of the CDR3 is 13 residues. From germline, CDR1 is MNHEY and CDR2 SVGEGT. Deletions cut 2 bases from V and 10 bases from J, with 12 bases between. CDR3 sequence reads: CASSYEWAKEQFF. DNA for the CDR3: TGTGCCAGCAGTTACGAGTGGGCCAAAGAGCAGTTCTTC.

The J gene is TRBJ2-7, the V gene TRBV7-3; D unresolved. The germline V gene has CDR1 SGHTA and CDR2 FQGTGA. V shed 2 bases and J shed 3 bases, with 8 bases lying between them. The CDR3 sequence is 13 residues long. CDR3 sequence reads: CASSLGGGYEQYF. Written as DNA, the CDR3 is TGTGCCAGCAGCTTAGGTGGCGGCTACGAGCAGTACTTC.

This clone turned up a few times. V is TRBV4-3 and J is TRBJ2-2; 10 nucleotides match TRBD2. The CDR3 contains 17 residues. V was pared by 1 base and J by 7 bases, with 9 bases of the junction left unmatched. CDR1 is LGHNA, CDR2 YSLEER, per germline. The CDR3 DNA reads as TGCGCCAGCAGCCAAGGGATGCAGCGGGGGGGCCTCGGGGAGCTGTTTTTT. Protein sequence: CASSQGMQRGGLGELFF.

The chain employs TRBV5-4 and TRBJ1-1; the D is unclear. The V and J ends lost 4 bases and 1 base respectively, with 11 bases between them. In germline, CDR1 is SGHNT, CDR2 YYREEE (reference sequence). CDR3 length equals 14 residues. CDR3 sequence (DNA): TGTGCCAGCAGCCCCTGGGCTACGAACACTGAAGCTTTCTTT. Translated: CASSPWATNTEAFF.

A word on this clone: The junction and the germline gene differ at one end; a read error may be behind it. The chain has TRBV4-2 and TRBJ2-6, with D possibly TRBD1 on 5 matching bases. Germline lookup yields CDR1 LGHNA and CDR2 YNFKEQ. The CDR3 length is 18 residues. The CDR3 region is CASSPRLDSVSVANVLTF. In DNA, the CDR3 is TGTGCCAGCAGCCCGCGGTTAGACAGCGTCTCTGTGGCCAACGTCCTGACTTTC.

The J gene is TRBJ1-6, the V gene TRBV7-3; no definite D call. CDR3 length: 13 amino acids. Germline-derived CDR1 and CDR2 are SGHTA and FQGTGA. Trimming pared 5 bases from V and 12 bases from J, leaving 14 bases between. The CDR3 DNA reads as TGTGCCAGCAGCGCCCGCCCGGGTGTACCCCTCCACTTT. Translation gives CASSARPGVPLHF. The entire variable domain, with the rest obtained from reference TRBV7-3 and TRBJ1-6, is as follows: GAGVSQTPSNKVTEKGKYVELRCDPISGHTALYWYRQSLGQGPEFLIYFQGTGAADDSGLPNDRFFAVRPEGSVSTLKIQRTERGDSAVYLCASSARPGVPLHFGNGTRLTVT.